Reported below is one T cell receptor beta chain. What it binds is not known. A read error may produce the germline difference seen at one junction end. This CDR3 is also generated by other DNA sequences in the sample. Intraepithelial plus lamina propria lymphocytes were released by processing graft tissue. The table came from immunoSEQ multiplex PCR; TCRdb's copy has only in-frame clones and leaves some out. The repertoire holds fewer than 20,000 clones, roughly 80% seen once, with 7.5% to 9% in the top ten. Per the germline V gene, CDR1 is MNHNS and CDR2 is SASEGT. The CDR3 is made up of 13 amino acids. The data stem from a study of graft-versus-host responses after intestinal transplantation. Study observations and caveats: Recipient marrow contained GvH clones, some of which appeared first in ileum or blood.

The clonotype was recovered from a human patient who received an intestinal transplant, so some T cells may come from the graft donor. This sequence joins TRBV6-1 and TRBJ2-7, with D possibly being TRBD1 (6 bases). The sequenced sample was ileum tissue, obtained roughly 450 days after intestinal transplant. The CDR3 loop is CASHRVGAYEQYF. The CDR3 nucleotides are TGCGCCAGCCACAGGGTGGGGGCCTACGAGCAGTACTTC.